This T cell receptor beta chain originates from a study of TIL therapy for anti-PD-1-resistant metastatic lung cancer. This CDR3 has 15 residues. Losses at the gene ends were 3 bases for V and 7 bases for J; bases not matched to a gene: 6. Germline lookup yields CDR1 SGHTA and CDR2 FQGNSA. Time point of the sample: pre-treatment sample, taken before nivolumab and TIL therapy. Sequencing used immunoSEQ v3. Sequenced by immunoSEQ multiplex PCR; TCRdb stores in-frame clones only, minus some. The sample consists of tens of thousands of clones, roughly 78% of them appearing once. The V gene is TRBV7-2, the J gene TRBJ2-4, with TRBD1 identical over 10 bases. The sequence derives from a man aged 70-80 years with non-small cell lung cancer. The material sequenced was blood, taken at baseline. The CDR3 nucleotides are TGTGCCAGCAGCTTCGAAAGGACAGGGGGTAACATTCAGTACTTC. It specifies CASSFERTGGNIQYF.